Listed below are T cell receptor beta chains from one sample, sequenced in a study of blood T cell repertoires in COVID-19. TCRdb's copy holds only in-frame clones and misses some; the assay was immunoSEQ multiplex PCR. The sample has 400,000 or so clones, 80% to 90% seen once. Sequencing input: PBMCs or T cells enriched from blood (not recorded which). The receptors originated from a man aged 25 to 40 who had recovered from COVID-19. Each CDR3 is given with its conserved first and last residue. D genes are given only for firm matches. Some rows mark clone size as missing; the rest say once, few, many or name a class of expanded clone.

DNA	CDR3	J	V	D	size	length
TGTGCCAGCAGTTCACAGGGGTACGAGCAGTACTTC	CASSSQGYEQYF	TRBJ2-7	TRBV12-3/TRBV12-4	TRBD1	NA	12
TGCAGCGTCATGGGACAGGGCGAGATTCAGTACTTC	CSVMGQGEIQYF	TRBJ2-4	TRBV29-1	TRBD1	NA	12
TGTGCCAGCAGTTCGGGTGAGGAGGACACTGAAGCTTTCTTT	CASSSGEEDTEAFF	TRBJ1-1	TRBV28	NA	NA	14
TGTGCCAGCTCACCATCGACTAGCGGGGGACTAAACACCGGGGAGCTGTTTTTT	CASSPSTSGGLNTGELFF	TRBJ2-2	TRBV18	TRBD2	few	18
TGTGCCAGCTCACCTTGGCCAGGGGGAGGCAACGTCCTGACTTTC	CASSPWPGGGNVLTF	TRBJ2-6	TRBV18	NA	NA	15
TGTGCCAGCAGTTGGGGGGTCATCCCCACCGGGGAGCTGTTTTTT	CASSWGVIPTGELFF	TRBJ2-2	TRBV6-5	NA	NA	15
TGTGCCAGCCGCGGACAGGGGTACACTGAAGCTTTCTTT	CASRGQGYTEAFF	TRBJ1-1	TRBV12-3/TRBV12-4	TRBD1	NA	13
TGTGCCTGGTCGACAGGCCGCGGAAACTATAATTCACCCCTCCACTTT	CAWSTGRGNYNSPLHF	TRBJ1-6	TRBV30	NA	NA	16
TGTGCCATCAGTTACCAGTCTGGGGCCAACGTCCTGACTTTC	CAISYQSGANVLTF	TRBJ2-6	TRBV10-3	NA	NA	14
TGTGCCAGCAGTTACCAACTAGCGGGAGGTACCCAGTACTTC	CASSYQLAGGTQYF	TRBJ2-5	TRBV6-5	TRBD2	NA	14
TGTGCCAGCAACTCTAGGGACAGCCCGAACACTGAAGCTTTCTTT	CASNSRDSPNTEAFF	TRBJ1-1	TRBV2	TRBD1	NA	15
TGTGCCACCGGAGCGGACCTTTACAATGAGCAGTTCTTC	CATGADLYNEQFF	TRBJ2-1	TRBV12-3/TRBV12-4	NA	NA	13
TGTGCCAGCAGTATGACAGGGGCCCCCTACGAGCAGTACTTC	CASSMTGAPYEQYF	TRBJ2-7	TRBV27	TRBD1	NA	14
TGTGCCAGCAGCTCAGAGACTAGAACTACGCAGTATTTT	CASSSETRTTQYF	TRBJ2-3	TRBV7-8	NA	NA	13
TGTGCCAGCAGCACCCGACAGGGGGAGTTGAACACTGAAGCTTTCTTT	CASSTRQGELNTEAFF	TRBJ1-1	TRBV9	TRBD1	NA	16
TGTGCCAGCAAGCGGGAGGGCCTTATGGCAGATACGCAGTATTTT	CASKREGLMADTQYF	TRBJ2-3	TRBV2	TRBD2	NA	15
TGTGCCAGCTCAAGTCAAGGGGGCCCATATAGCAATCAGCCCCAGCATTTT	CASSSQGGPYSNQPQHF	TRBJ1-5	TRBV18	TRBD1	NA	17
TGTGCCAGCACGGGACAGTATAATTCACCCCTCCACTTT	CASTGQYNSPLHF	TRBJ1-6	TRBV6-5	TRBD1	NA	13
TGTGCCAGCCACGGGGGGAGGGAGGGCTACACCTTC	CASHGGREGYTF	TRBJ1-2	TRBV6-6	NA	NA	12
TGTGCCAGTAGTATTCAGGGGGCCGACAATCAGCCCCAGCATTTT	CASSIQGADNQPQHF	TRBJ1-5	TRBV19	TRBD1	once	15
TGTGCCAGCAGTTTATCACGGGAGAGCTCTGGAAACACCATATATTTT	CASSLSRESSGNTIYF	TRBJ1-3	TRBV27	NA	NA	16
TGTGCCAGCAGTTACTTAGGGGAAGAGACCCAGTACTTC	CASSYLGEETQYF	TRBJ2-5	TRBV6-5	NA	NA	13
TGTGCCATCAGTGAGTCCAGCGGGCCCTACAATGAGCAGTTCTTC	CAISESSGPYNEQFF	TRBJ2-1	TRBV10-3	NA	NA	15
TGTGCCACCAGCAGAGATCTACAGGGGGGGACTGAAGCTTTCTTT	CATSRDLQGGTEAFF	TRBJ1-1	TRBV15	TRBD1	NA	15
TGTGCCAGCAGCCAAAAACAGGGGTTTAGTGGTGGCTACACCTTC	CASSQKQGFSGGYTF	TRBJ1-2	TRBV3-1/TRBV3-2	TRBD1	NA	15
TGTGCCAGCAGCTTATCCTATGAAAAACTGTTTTTT	CASSLSYEKLFF	TRBJ1-4	TRBV7-8	NA	NA	12
TGTGCTAGTGGTTCGTCACCGTCGGGAACCTACGAGCAGTACTTC	CASGSSPSGTYEQYF	TRBJ2-7	TRBV12-5	NA	NA	15
TGCGCCAGCAGCTTGGAGCCCGACTTCTCTTTCCGCTACACCTTC	CASSLEPDFSFRYTF	TRBJ1-2	TRBV5-1	NA	NA	15
TGCGCCAGCAGCCTAGGACAGAACTATGGCTACACCTTC	CASSLGQNYGYTF	TRBJ1-2	TRBV4-1	NA	NA	13
TGTGCCAGCAGCAAAGGCGACACAAATCCATGTAATGAAAAACTGTTTTTT	CASSKGDTNPCNEKLFF	TRBJ1-4	TRBV21-1	NA	NA	17
TGTGCCACCAGTGATAGGCGGGCTGGGGAGAACATTCAGTACTTC	CATSDRRAGENIQYF	TRBJ2-4	TRBV24-1	NA	few	15
TGTGCCAGCAGCCTACCCCGGGACACCGAAAAACTGTTTTTT	CASSLPRDTEKLFF	TRBJ1-4	TRBV7-9	NA	NA	14
TGTGCCAGCAAAGAGGTCTTGAGGGATTCTGGGGCCAACGTCCTGACTTTC	CASKEVLRDSGANVLTF	TRBJ2-6	TRBV27	NA	NA	17
TGCACCAGCAGCCAAGATCTTTGGACAGGGGGAGGCGAGCAGTACTTC	CTSSQDLWTGGGEQYF	TRBJ2-7	TRBV1	NA	NA	16
TGCGCCAGCAGTCATTCGGGAGTATACGAGCAGTACTTC	CASSHSGVYEQYF	TRBJ2-7	TRBV5-1	NA	NA	13
TGTGGCACGGGACAGGGTTACGAGCAGTACTTC	CGTGQGYEQYF	TRBJ2-7	TRBV27	TRBD1	NA	11
TGCGCCAGCAGCCCGGGACAGGGGATCCAGCCCCAGCATTTT	CASSPGQGIQPQHF	TRBJ1-5	TRBV5-1	TRBD1	NA	14